What follows describes a single T cell receptor beta chain. The specificity of this receptor is unknown. Base qualities are not provided; no much larger clone lies one nucleotide away. The germline V gene encodes CDR1 SGHRS and CDR2 YFSETQ. From cysteine to phenylalanine, the CDR3 is 14 amino acids long. Only the CDR3 part of the read is kept: 42 bases, read in frame from the first base. Relative to germline, V is 6 bases shorter and J is 4 bases shorter, with 16 bases between their ends. The data belong to a study of persistence of HIV-infected CD4 T cells (dated by TCRdb to 2020 to 2022). About the full investigation: CMV- and HIV-1 Gag-responding CD4+ T cells were isolated from ART-treated individuals so that antigen-driven clonal expansion of HIV-1-infected cells could be examined. The median time participants had been on suppressive ART was eight to nine years. Peripheral blood samples of up to 180 mL were collected at multiple time points, except for a couple of participants, who underwent leukapheresis at a single time point. The clonality of all cells in each sorted population was measured by TCRbeta sequencing, and the clonality of infected cells was measured by proviral sequencing. For the TCR cluster analysis across participants, 8 or 9 participants were included for CMV and about seven participants for Gag.

Explained via the paper, the treatment or condition label denotes: suppressive antiretroviral therapy. Cells were stimulated with a pool of overlapping HIV-1 Gag 15-mer peptides at 0.75 to 1 ug per peptide per mL. Memory populations depleted of antigen-responding cells were obtained by sorting nonresponding CD40L-negative CD69-negative CD45RO-high memory CD4+ T cells. HIV-1-infected adults in whom suppressive ART had been started during chronic infection were enrolled as participants. Participants had undetectable plasma HIV-1 RNA below 50 copies/mL for at least 4 years. To be included, participants needed a CD4+ T cell count above 400 cells/uL and a positive CMV serology. Before stimulation, PBMCs were isolated using density centrifugation and depleted of CD8+ T cells. CD8-depleted PBMCs were stimulated for more than 15 hours with anti-CD28/CD49d costimulation, CD40-blocking antibody and enfuvirtide to prevent new infections. Cell sorting was performed on a Beckman Coulter MoFlo Legacy or XDP sorter, and dead cells were excluded with propidium iodide. The QIAamp DNA Mini Kit was used for genomic DNA extraction from samples above one million cells, and the Quick-DNA Microprep Kit was used otherwise.

The immunoSEQ hsTCRB assay version 4, run in survey mode, was used to sequence TCRbeta repertoires from genomic DNA. For TCRbeta sequencing, genomic DNA was diluted to 9.5 to 10 ng/uL, with up to about 1 ug used per sample. The paper's data handling went like this. Analysis of the TCRbeta data was done in ImmunoSeq Analyzer 3.0, and diversity was computed on productive nucleotide rearrangements. Using the Immunarch R package, the improved Chao index served to estimate lower-bound TCR diversity and the Gini coefficient served to estimate clonality. Different nucleotide rearrangements encoding the same CDR3beta amino acid sequence were treated as distinct clonotypes. Differential abundance analysis found TCRbeta sequences that were significantly enriched in antigen-responding cells compared with anti-CD3/anti-CD28-activated cells. TCRs were clustered by predicted peptide-MHC specificity with GLIPH2, both within individual participants and across merged participant data sets. TCRdb limited this immuneACCESS table to in-frame rearrangements with V and J called. A share of clones is missing; checked studies link under half to unresolved V genes, and the rest is unexplained. V, J and clone size reflect that table, while D and trimming were determined from the DNA. The sample yields some 37,000 clones; 75% to 85% were counted once. The ten largest clones add up to roughly 0.99% of the sample.

Findings and caveats that apply to the study as a whole: Few individuals were included in the study, and only a limited range of antigens was tested. TCR oligoclonality correlated with proviral oligoclonality within the same sorted populations. TCRbeta richness in CMV- and Gag-responding cells was significantly lower than in anti-CD3/anti-CD28-responding cells; CMV-responding cells had higher oligoclonality than CD3/CD28-stimulated and Gag-responding cells. Restriction of bulk TCR analyses to the rare CMV-responding cells that actually carried HIV-1 proviruses was not possible. Degenerate expanded CDR3beta sequences were enriched in antigen-responding cells, suggesting convergent selection of CD4+ responses to CMV and Gag.

The origin of this receptor is an adult with HIV. The donor label of this sample is uncertain. The sequenced sample was cultured CD4+ T cells from PBMCs, obtained from a patient who received antiretroviral therapy. The cell subset or site label, as the study defines it: CD40L-CD69- CD45RO-high memory CD4 T cells not responding to Gag peptides. The rearrangement joined TRBV5-1 to TRBJ2-5, with TRBD1 as a weak D call on 5 bases. The nucleotides read TGCGCCAGCAACCTCAAGGGGTGGACAGAGACCCAGTACTTC. This gives the protein CASNLKGWTETQYF.